In its sample, the clone carrying this T cell receptor beta chain was seen a few times. The antigen is unknown. Semi-nested PCR with Nested Universal Primer A followed constant-region reverse priming of full-length variable regions. TCRdb called the 5' RACE reads again in MiXCR, with one record for every CDR3 protein. The sample yields 25,000 to 40,000 distinct CDR3 sequences, roughly 24% seen once. Points from the study as a whole: Whole repertoires were not studied in the larger cohort, only one V-J beta rearrangement. Tumor Tregs overlapped most with tumor, then blood, naive CD4+ cells.

Naive CD4+ T cells were purified with Tregs depleted by CD25. The length of the CDR3 is 16 residues. Germline CDR1 and CDR2: MDHEN and SYDVKM. V dropped 6 bases and J dropped 0 bases, with 15 bases sitting between them. The source of this sequence is a female donor with breast cancer. Source material: naive CD4+ T cells sorted from a lymph node. Subset: naive CD4+ T cells, CD4+CD45RA+CD25-. The genes are TRBV28 and TRBJ2-1; D is unclear. The CDR3 sequence: CASSRTELSSYNEQFF. The CDR3 DNA reads as TGTGCCAGCAGCCGGACCGAATTGAGCTCCTACAATGAGCAGTTCTTC.